This TCR beta chain was captured by sequencing in a study of T cell repertoires in cytomegalovirus infection. For the study at large: Carrying CMV and the relevant HLA type showed in public TCR beta signatures.

This clonotype has a count of ten or more. Its antigen is as yet unknown. Germline CDR1 and CDR2: SGHTA and FQGNSA. V lost 3 bases and J lost 5; bases outside the gene matches: 4. CDR3 size: 16 residues. TCRdb re-analysed the reads in MiXCR, keeping a single row per CDR3 protein. This table holds fewer than 1,000,000 distinct CDR3 sequences, 30% to 40% found once. This receptor was identified in a human donor in good health (CMV status not recorded). Some clones in this sample may be carry-over from other donors' samples. The specimen comprised cultured CD8+ T cells from PBMCs, sampled from culture after CMV antigen stimulation. This sequence joins TRBV7-2 and TRBJ2-5; 15 bases align to TRBD2. CDR3 loop: CASSLEGLAGGETQYF. DNA of the CDR3: TGTGCCAGCAGCTTGGAAGGACTAGCGGGAGGGGAGACCCAGTACTTC.